Shown below are 14 T cell receptor beta chains from a single sample sequenced in a study of blood T cell repertoires in COVID-19. TCRdb's copy holds only in-frame clones and misses some; the assay was immunoSEQ multiplex PCR. The profile shows tens of thousands of clones, 65% to 90% of them singletons. The material sequenced was peripheral blood. Receptors originate from a woman of 80 years or more with active or convalescent COVID-19.

The CDR3 DNA reads TGTGCCAGCAGTCCGCCCCCCCCGCTTCACATTAATGGCTACACCTTC. This gives the protein CASSPPPPLHINGYTF. The gene calls are TRBV27 and TRBJ1-2; D not certain. CDR3 length: 16 amino acids. Trimming removed 5 bases at V and 6 bases at J, with 22 bases between. CDR1 and CDR2 from the germline V gene are MNHEY and SMNVEV (reference sequence).

This chain connects TRBV9 to TRBJ2-1; a weak D match, TRBD2 (7 bases). CDR3 length: 15 amino acids. From germline, CDR1 is SGDLS and CDR2 YYNGEE. Trimming left V 2 bases short and J 5 bases short, with 14 bases between. CDR3 DNA: TGTGCCAGCAGCGTGGGGGGGACAAAAAACAATGAGCAGTTCTTC. Translated, it gives CASSVGGTKNNEQFF.

V usage is TRBV19 and J usage is TRBJ1-3, with 9 bases fitting TRBD1. The CDR3 runs to 16 residues. Germline V gives CDR1 LNHDA, CDR2 SQIVND (reference sequence). The V segment lost 4 bases and the J segment 2 bases; nucleotides outside the gene matches: 6. The CDR3 protein is CASSKSGTGPGNTIYF. CDR3 sequence (DNA): TGTGCCAGTAGTAAATCCGGGACAGGGCCTGGAAACACCATATATTTT.

The chain has TRBV2 and TRBJ2-5; 7 nucleotides agree with TRBD1. CDR1 is SNHLY, CDR2 FYNNEI, per germline. V lost 6 bases to trimming and J lost 5 bases; unmatched junction nucleotides: 6. CDR3 length: 13 amino acids. CDR3 in amino acids: CASSVQGTETQYF. In DNA form, the CDR3 reads TGTGCCAGCAGCGTACAGGGGACCGAGACCCAGTACTTC.

On this clone: Since a much larger clone is just one base distant, this may be a read error. The identical CDR3 is also encoded by other nucleotide sequences in the sample. The chain couples TRBV5-3 to TRBJ2-5; a weak D match, TRBD2 (7 bases). TRBV5-3 is an ORF, and what it does is uncertain. Between the trimmed V and J ends, which lost 8 bases and 4 bases, there was a span of 30 bases. This CDR3 spans 18 amino acids. DNA for the CDR3: TGTGCCAGCTTGGGTACTCGGGGGGCCCCCCGCCACGGAGAGACCCAGTACTTC. It yields the protein CASLGTRGAPRHGETQYF.

This clone turned up a few times. The V call is TRBV6-5, the J call TRBJ2-7, with D possibly matching TRBD1 (6 bases). V was pared by 5 bases and J by 1 base, with 12 bases between. Germline CDR1 is MNHEY and CDR2 is SVGAGI. The CDR3 covers 14 residues. The CDR3 loop is CASSRTTGSYEQYF. In DNA, the CDR3 is TGTGCCAGCAGTCGCACTACAGGGTCCTACGAGCAGTACTTC.

The chain recombines TRBV6-2 or TRBV6-3 with TRBJ1-2; tentative D call: TRBD1 (5 bases). The ends were cut back, 5 bases at V and 5 bases at J, with 15 bases in the middle. CDR1 is MNHEY, CDR2 SVGEGT, per germline. The CDR3 has 14 residues. The CDR3 protein is CASSGSPGAYGYTF. The CDR3 bases are TGTGCCAGCAGTGGCTCCCCTGGGGCGTATGGCTACACCTTC.

The chain carries TRBV28 and TRBJ1-6; 7 bases line up with TRBD1. Trimming at V came to 7 bases and at J to 9 bases, leaving 12 bases not matched to a gene. From germline, CDR1 is MDHEN and CDR2 SYDVKM. CDR3 length equals 15 residues. The CDR3 coding sequence is TGTGCCAGCAACCAAGCCGGGACAGTCTTTTCACCCCTCCACTTT. Translation: CASNQAGTVFSPLHF. Using reference TRBV28 and TRBJ1-6 for the parts outside the CDR3, the full variable domain is DVKVTQSSRYLVKRTGEKVFLECVQDMDHENMFWYRQDPGLGLRLIYFSYDVKMKEKGDIPEGYSVSREKKERFSLILESASTNQTSMYLCASNQAGTVFSPLHFGNGTRLTVT.

The V call is TRBV6-2 or TRBV6-3, the J call TRBJ1-2, with D uncertain. CDR3 length: 14 amino acids. The V end lost 1 base, the J end lost 6 bases, and 12 bases lay between the germline ends. Germline CDR1 is MNHEY and CDR2 is SVGEGT. The CDR3, as DNA: TGTGCCAGCAGTTACTTAGAAGGGAGGCATGGCTACACCTTC. It translates to CASSYLEGRHGYTF.

This chain connects TRBV19 to TRBJ1-1; 11 bases map to TRBD1. This CDR3 contains 14 residues. Trimming cost V 5 bases and J 4 bases; bases outside gene matches: 3. From germline, CDR1 is LNHDA and CDR2 SQIVND (reference sequence). The CDR3 sequence: CASSVGTGGTEAFF. In nucleotides, the CDR3 is TGTGCCAGTAGTGTCGGGACAGGGGGCACTGAAGCTTTCTTT.

The rearrangement uses TRBV7-7 and TRBJ2-5, with 7 bases fitting TRBD1. The trim removed 4 bases at V and 2 bases at J, leaving 4 bases unmatched. CDR3 size: 14 residues. Looked up from germline, CDR1 is SSHAT and CDR2 is FNYEAQ (reference sequence). CDR3 sequence: CASSSGTVQETQYF. The CDR3 nucleotides are TGTGCCAGCAGCTCGGGGACAGTTCAAGAGACCCAGTACTTC. The full variable domain, completed using reference TRBV7-7 and TRBJ2-5, is GAGVSQSPRYKVTKRGQDVTLRCDPISSHATLYWYQQALGQGPEFLTYFNYEAQPDKSGLPSDRFSAERPEGSISTLTIQRTEQRDSAMYRCASSSGTVQETQYFGPGTRLLVL.

The gene calls are TRBV11-2 and TRBJ1-2, with 7 bases lining up with TRBD1. Per the germline V gene, CDR1 is SGHAT and CDR2 is FQNNGV. The V segment lost 5 bases and the J segment 2 bases; nucleotides outside the gene matches: 8. The CDR3 consists of 15 residues. The CDR3: CASSVAGTENYGYTF. CDR3 sequence (DNA): TGTGCCAGCAGCGTCGCCGGGACAGAAAACTATGGCTACACCTTC.

This clone was counted a single time. This rearrangement joins TRBV18 to TRBJ1-5; a possible D gene is TRBD1 (5 bases). Germline V gives CDR1 KGHSH, CDR2 LQKENI. V was cut by 3 bases and J by 6 bases, with 9 bases left in between. The CDR3 totals 13 residues. The CDR3 protein is CASSPEGSQPQHF. The CDR3 DNA reads TGTGCCAGCTCACCGGAGGGGTCTCAGCCCCAGCATTTT.

This chain connects TRBV7-2 to TRBJ2-7; D gene ambiguous. The CDR3 contains 12 residues. The germline V and J ends were trimmed by 2 bases and 3 bases, with 5 bases remaining between them. Looked up from germline, CDR1 is SGHTA and CDR2 is FQGNSA. CDR3 sequence (DNA): TGTGCCAGCAGCTTATCAGGCTACGAGCAGTACTTC. Residues: CASSLSGYEQYF.